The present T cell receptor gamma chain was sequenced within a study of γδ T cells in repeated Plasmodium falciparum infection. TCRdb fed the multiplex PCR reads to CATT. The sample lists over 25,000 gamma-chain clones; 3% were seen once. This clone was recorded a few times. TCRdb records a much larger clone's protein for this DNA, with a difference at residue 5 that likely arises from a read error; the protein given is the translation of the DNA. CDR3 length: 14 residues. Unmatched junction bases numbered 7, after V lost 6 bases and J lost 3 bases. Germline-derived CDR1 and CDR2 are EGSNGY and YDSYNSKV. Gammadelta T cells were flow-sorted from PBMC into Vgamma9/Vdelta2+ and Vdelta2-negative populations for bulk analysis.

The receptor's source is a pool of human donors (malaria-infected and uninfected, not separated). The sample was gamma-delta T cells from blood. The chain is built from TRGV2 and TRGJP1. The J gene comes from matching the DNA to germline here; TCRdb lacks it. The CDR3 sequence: CATWKKPTGWFKIF. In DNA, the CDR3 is TGTGCCACCTGGAAAAAGCCCACTGGTTGGTTCAAGATATTT.